Only a few counts were recorded for the clone carrying this TCR beta chain. Its antigen is not identified. The input for sorted-subset replicate PCRs was around 0.2 ug DNA, around 27,000 T cell genomes. Sequenced by immunoSEQ multiplex PCR; TCRdb stores in-frame clones only, minus some. Here the sample spans some 2.3 million clones, 85% to 95% being singletons. The data belong to a study of shared clonotypes between healthy human individuals. HIV-negative, healthy adults without recent acute infections or vaccinations were the donors. The ends were cut back, 5 bases at V and 0 bases at J, with 14 bases in the middle. Germline values: CDR1 SNHLY, CDR2 FYNNEI. There are 16 residues in the CDR3. Study results and caveats: Shared clonotypes: 4.5% to 6.5% naive CD4, about 3.3% naive CD8, around 2.4% memory CD4, under 0.5% memory CD8. Rarefaction showed that sequencing of sorted subsets was incomplete (despite large depth).

The sequenced material came from naive CD4+ T cells from PBMCs. Subset: CD45RA+ positively selected. This clonotype originated in a man between 18 and 35 years old in good health. Some clones in this sample may be carry-over from other donors' samples. This chain joins TRBV2 and TRBJ1-5; TRBD1 is a possible D gene (5 bases). The CDR3 sequence is CASSPGRGYSNQPQHF. The DNA for the CDR3 is TGTGCCAGCAGTCCAGGGAGAGGCTATAGCAATCAGCCCCAGCATTTT.